The rows below give T cell receptor beta chains drawn from one sample of a study of identical twins. TCRdb reprocessed the 5' RACE reads with MiXCR, giving one entry per CDR3 protein. This sample has about 570,000 distinct CDR3 sequences, with around a tenth found just once. This sample was shared with a second study, whose subject was yellow fever vaccine responses in identical twins.

The sample comprised PBMCs. The receptor source for this set is a young woman in good health. Both conserved end residues are part of each CDR3. D genes are given only for firm matches. Size is omitted from some rows. Given values are once, few, many or a class for expanded clones.

cdr3_nt cdr3_aa v_call clone_size j_call d_call
TGTGCCAGCAGTTTATTGGAGGGAGGATTCACAGATACGCAGTATTTT CASSLLEGGFTDTQYF TRBV28 many TRBJ2-3 NA
TGTGCCAGCACTTCCGTCGCGGGTACCCCGTACTTC CASTSVAGTPYF TRBV2 few TRBJ2-7 NA
TGTGCCAGCAGTTTAGTTGCAGGGGGCAGGAACGAGCAGTACTTC CASSLVAGGRNEQYF TRBV28 few TRBJ2-7 TRBD1
TGTGCCAGCAGCGCACAGTCAACCGGGGAGCTGTTTTTT CASSAQSTGELFF TRBV7-9 few TRBJ2-2 NA
TGTGCCAGCGGATCCGGGACTAGCAGCAATGAGCAGTTCTTC CASGSGTSSNEQFF TRBV6-2/TRBV6-3 many TRBJ2-1 TRBD2
TGTGCCAGCAGCTTAGCCAGGGCGTACGAGCAGTACTTC CASSLARAYEQYF TRBV11-2 NA TRBJ2-7 NA
TGCAGTGCTAGAGACCAAGACCCCGTATTTTCTTACGAGCAGTACTTC CSARDQDPVFSYEQYF TRBV20-1 many TRBJ2-7 NA
TGCGCCAGCAGCTCCGAAGACCGGGACAGGGCCTACGAGCAGTACTTC CASSSEDRDRAYEQYF TRBV5-1 NA TRBJ2-7 TRBD1
TGCGCCAGCAGCATAGTAAGAACAGGGAGCACAGATACGCAGTATTTT CASSIVRTGSTDTQYF TRBV5-1 few TRBJ2-3 NA
TGTGCCAGCAGCTTTTTAAATAATTCACCCCTCCACTTT CASSFLNNSPLHF TRBV7-2 many TRBJ1-6 NA
TGTGCCAGCAGCCCGCTAGTTTACGAGCAGTACTTC CASSPLVYEQYF TRBV7-8 NA TRBJ2-7 NA
TGTGCCAGCAGTCCCCGACTAGCGGGAGGCAGCCAAGCTACATCCTTC CASSPRLAGGSQATSF TRBV6-1 few TRBJ2-1 TRBD2
TGTGCCAGCAGTTTCCCCACTAGCGTTTTCGGAACCGGGGAGCTGTTTTTT CASSFPTSVFGTGELFF TRBV12-3/TRBV12-4 many TRBJ2-2 TRBD2